This T cell receptor (beta chain) emerged from a study of blood T cell repertoires in COVID-19. TCRdb's table, derived via immunoSEQ multiplex PCR, lists solely in-frame clones and lacks some. The data hold around 210,000 clones, with 70% to 90% observed a single time. Cohorts were based on clinical histories the participants reported. Sequencing input: PBMCs or T cells enriched from blood (not recorded which). The sequence derives from a woman aged 18-35 years who had recovered from COVID-19.

CDR3 nucleotides: TGTGCCACCAGTACAAAATTGATCCTCGGCGGCTACAATGAGCAGTTCTTC. Residues: CATSTKLILGGYNEQFF. The gene calls are TRBV24-1 and TRBJ2-1, with unresolved D. Germline CDR1 and CDR2: KGHDR and SFDVKD. The CDR3 sequence is 17 residues long. Trimming left V 6 bases short and J 3 bases short, with 20 bases between.